The 21 T cell receptor beta chains in this list originate from one sample, sequenced in a study of identical twins. TCRdb recomputed calls from the 5' RACE reads with MiXCR, one row per CDR3 protein. Found here are 200,000 to 250,000 distinct CDR3 sequences, 7% of them singletons; the top ten hold roughly 3.9%. Another study also made use of these data, one on yellow fever vaccine responses in identical twins.

Sequenced material: memory (CD45RO+) T cells sorted from blood. These receptors were obtained from a woman between 18 and 30 years old in good health.

The chain uses TRBV24-1 and TRBJ2-2, with 9 nucleotides matching TRBD1. Germline assignment: CDR1 KGHDR and CDR2 SFDVKD. CDR3 length: 18 amino acids. The trim removed 3 bases at V and 4 bases at J, leaving 11 bases unmatched. CDR3 sequence reads: CATSDRRQGVRRTGELFF. CDR3 coding DNA: TGTGCCACCAGTGATAGAAGACAGGGGGTAAGGCGCACCGGGGAGCTGTTTTTT.

This clonotype was detected ten times or more. This rearrangement joins TRBV5-5 to TRBJ2-2, with 7 bases fitting TRBD1. Germline loops: CDR1 SGHKS, CDR2 YYEKEE (reference sequence). The CDR3 sequence is 15 residues long. With 3 bases clipped from V and 7 bases from J, the junction kept 9 bases outside the gene matches. This chain's CDR3 is CASSSTGSQVGELFF. The CDR3 DNA reads as TGTGCCAGCAGCTCGACAGGGAGTCAAGTCGGGGAGCTGTTTTTT. The entire variable domain, with the rest obtained from reference TRBV5-5 and TRBJ2-2, is as follows: DAGVTQSPTHLIKTRGQQVTLRCSPISGHKSVSWYQQVLGQGPQFIFQYYEKEERGRGNFPDRFSARQFPNYSSELNVNALLLGDSALYLCASSSTGSQVGELFFGEGSRLTVL.

This clonotype has a count of ten or more. The genes are TRBV28 and TRBJ2-5, with 12 bases matching TRBD2. This CDR3 has 15 amino acids. The V gene's germline CDR1 is MDHEN and CDR2 SYDVKM. J lost 4 bases, V lost 8 bases, and 8 bases had no gene match. The CDR3 bases are TGTGCCAGCGGCCAGACTAGCGGGGGCCGAGAGACCCAGTACTTC. It translates to CASGQTSGGRETQYF.

This clonotype was detected many times. V and J are TRBV12-3 or TRBV12-4 and TRBJ1-1; 8 bases line up with TRBD1. V lost 6 bases and J lost 1; bases outside the gene matches: 10. The CDR3 sequence is 16 residues long. The CDR3 sequence is CASSTPRTGPNTEAFF. CDR3 DNA sequence: TGTGCCAGCAGCACCCCTAGGACAGGGCCGAACACTGAAGCTTTCTTT.

This clonotype was detected many times. DNA of the CDR3: TGTGCCAGCGGGGCCAGGGAGAGGAATTCACCCCTCCACTTT. This encodes CASGARERNSPLHF. The rearrangement uses TRBV12-3 or TRBV12-4 and TRBJ1-6, with D perhaps matching TRBD1 (5 bases). This CDR3 has 14 residues. The V end was cut by 8 bases, the J end by 7 bases, with 15 bases between.

This clonotype was recorded at least ten times. The rearrangement joins TRBV3-1 to TRBJ2-5; possibly TRBD2 for D (5 bases). Germline-derived CDR1 and CDR2 are LGHDT and YNNKEL (reference sequence). This CDR3 has 13 residues. Trimming removed 1 base from V and 4 bases from J, with 7 bases in between. The CDR3 nucleotides are TGTGCCAGCAGCCAAGCTGAGGGAGAGACCCAGTACTTC. It translates to CASSQAEGETQYF.

Only one count was recorded for this clonotype. The J gene is TRBJ2-5, the V gene TRBV6-1; D gene unclear. V dropped 6 bases and J dropped 5 bases, with 7 bases sitting between them. CDR3 length equals 11 residues. CDR1 is MNHNS, CDR2 SASEGT, per germline. The CDR3 DNA sequence: TGTGCCAGCAGGAAAGGGGAGACCCAGTACTTC. It specifies CASRKGETQYF.

The chain is built from TRBV11-2 and TRBJ2-1, with D unresolved. Germline V lookup: CDR1 SGHAT, CDR2 FQNNGV. CDR3 length: 16 residues. Trimming shortened V by 1 base and J by 1 base, and 11 bases separated the two germline ends. This CDR3 is CASSLVWAFSYNEQFF. DNA for the CDR3: TGTGCCAGCAGCTTAGTGTGGGCATTTTCCTACAATGAGCAGTTCTTC.

This clonotype was seen only a few times. The chain is built from TRBV15 and TRBJ1-2; perhaps TRBD1 as D (6 bases). Looked up from germline, CDR1 is LNHNV and CDR2 is YYDKDF (reference sequence). Trimming removed 4 bases at V and 3 bases at J, with 9 bases between. The CDR3 runs to 13 residues. The CDR3: CATSTTGYYGYTF. The CDR3 bases are TGTGCCACCAGCACTACAGGGTACTATGGCTACACCTTC.

The V call is TRBV11-2, the J call TRBJ2-6, with TRBD2 as a possible D gene (6 bases). The CDR3 covers 19 residues. Germline CDR1 reads SGHAT; CDR2 reads FQNNGV. The V end lost 7 bases, the J end lost 0 bases, and 22 bases lay between the germline ends. The CDR3: CASTPGRGGGSSGANVLTF. DNA for the CDR3: TGTGCCAGCACCCCGGGCCGAGGAGGAGGGTCCTCTGGGGCCAACGTCCTGACTTTC.

The chain employs TRBV15 and TRBJ2-2; possibly TRBD1 or TRBD2 for D (6 bases each). This CDR3 contains 19 residues. Trimming took 4 bases from V and 3 from J, leaving 24 bases between them. The germline V gene encodes CDR1 LNHNV and CDR2 YYDKDF (reference sequence). The CDR3 DNA is TGTGCCACCAGCAAACCGATCGGGGGCGCAAAGGTCCACACCGGGGAGCTGTTTTTT. Encoded protein: CATSKPIGGAKVHTGELFF.

This clonotype was seen at least ten times. The CDR3 DNA follows: TGTGCCAGCAGTTCGGTAGCAACAACTGAAGCTTTCTTT. Translation: CASSSVATTEAFF. This sequence joins TRBV28 and TRBJ1-1, with no clear D. The V and J ends lost 4 bases and 5 bases respectively, with 11 bases between them. The CDR3 length is 13 residues. Germline V lookup: CDR1 MDHEN, CDR2 SYDVKM.

The rearrangement uses TRBV6-1 and TRBJ2-3; D is uncertain. The V end lost 2 bases, the J end lost 6 bases, and 12 bases lay between the germline ends. Germline CDR1 and CDR2: MNHNS and SASEGT. This CDR3 region has 14 residues. The CDR3, as DNA: TGTGCCAGCAGTGAATGGGTTAGCTCTGATACGCAGTATTTT. This sequence encodes CASSEWVSSDTQYF.

The chain couples TRBV6-1 to TRBJ1-1, with 9 bases lining up with TRBD1. The junction had 8 bases not matched to a gene; V was cut back by 6 bases and J by 6 bases. This CDR3 region has 14 residues. The V gene's germline CDR1 is MNHNS and CDR2 SASEGT. The CDR3, as DNA: TGTGCCAGCAGGAGACAGGGGGATAGCCCTGAAGCTTTCTTT. This codes for CASRRQGDSPEAFF.

The chain employs TRBV12-3 or TRBV12-4 and TRBJ1-1; D remains ambiguous. The CDR3 loop spans 13 amino acids. V lost 4 bases and J 11 bases, leaving 17 bases between the germline ends. CDR3 loop: CASSSGPPLLAFF. The CDR3 DNA is TGTGCCAGCAGTTCCGGGCCCCCCTTATTGGCTTTCTTT.

This clonotype showed up many times. The CDR3 reads CATQGPATSGANVLTF. CDR3 bases: TGTGCCACCCAAGGCCCCGCCACTTCTGGGGCCAACGTCCTGACTTTC. The chain joins TRBV6-1 to TRBJ2-6, with D hard to call. This CDR3 comprises 16 residues. Germline V lookup: CDR1 MNHNS, CDR2 SASEGT. V lost 10 bases, J lost 1 base, and 17 bases lay in between.

This clonotype was observed a handful of times. CDR3 region: CASKTGTANTGELFF. CDR3 in DNA: TGTGCCAGCAAAACCGGGACGGCGAACACCGGGGAGCTGTTTTTT. This chain uses TRBV3-1 with TRBJ2-2; possibly TRBD1 or TRBD2 for D (5 bases each). The CDR3 has 15 amino acids. V lost 7 bases and J 0 bases, leaving 12 bases between the germline ends. Germline CDR1 and CDR2: LGHDT and YNNKEL (reference sequence).

This clonotype was detected ten times or more. The J gene is TRBJ1-2, the V gene TRBV10-1, with D unclear. Trimming shortened V by 10 bases and J by 0 bases, and 9 bases separated the two germline ends. Germline V lookup: CDR1 WNHNN, CDR2 SYGVQD (reference sequence). The CDR3 is 12 amino acids. The CDR3: CATSATNYGYTF. The CDR3 DNA reads as TGCGCCACCTCGGCGACTAACTATGGCTACACCTTC.

This clonotype has ten or more counts. The V and J genes are TRBV11-2 and TRBJ2-1, with unresolved D. This CDR3 comprises 15 residues. V dropped 5 bases and J dropped 0 bases, with 11 bases sitting between them. Germline CDR1 is SGHAT and CDR2 is FQNNGV. The DNA for the CDR3 is TGTGCCAGCAGCCCCAGGTTCGACTCCTACAATGAGCAGTTCTTC. Encoded protein: CASSPRFDSYNEQFF.

This clonotype came up many times. The J gene is TRBJ1-1, the V gene TRBV5-1; D gene unclear. Germline V gene lookup returns CDR1 SGHRS and CDR2 YFSETQ. The V and J ends lost 1 base and 1 base respectively, with 5 bases between them. CDR3 length: 13 residues. The CDR3 region has the DNA TGCGCCAGCAGCTTGACCCGGAACACTGAAGCTTTCTTT. Its protein is CASSLTRNTEAFF.

This clonotype has at least ten counts. The V and J genes are TRBV12-3 or TRBV12-4 and TRBJ1-6; D is perhaps TRBD1 (6 bases). The ends were cut back, 8 bases at V and 9 bases at J, with 11 bases in the middle. The CDR3 is 12 residues long. CDR3 amino acids: CASGGGGSPLHF. CDR3 sequence (DNA): TGTGCCAGCGGGGGGGGCGGTTCACCCCTCCACTTT.